This TCR beta chain is from a study of human T cells and chemical hapten exposure. General observations from the study: Expanded TCRs showed more large CDR3 clusters than pre-sensitization or healthy control sets.

Trimming took 0 bases from V and 2 from J, leaving 11 bases between them. The germline CDR1 and CDR2 sequences are SGHRS and YFSETQ. The CDR3 covers 15 residues. TCRdb re-called the RACE reads with MiXCR, one entry per CDR3 protein. Counted here are around 99,000 distinct CDR3 sequences, roughly 9.6% occurring once; the ten biggest clones make up 2.2%. The time point here: patch test 2, 6 weeks after DPC sensitization. Treatment specified: therapeutic diphenylcyclopropenone sensitization with weekly scalp DPC. In regard to this clonotype: The antigen remains unidentified.

Sequenced material: whole blood, taken in connection with sensitization to the hapten diphenylcyclopropenone (DPC). The chain links TRBV5-1 to TRBJ2-5, with D possibly matching TRBD1 (5 bases). This receptor was taken from a middle-aged man with alopecia areata. Some clones in this sample may be carry-over from other donors' samples. The DNA for the CDR3 is TGCGCCAGCAGCTTGGGAAAGGCAGGGCAAGAGACCCAGTACTTC. Amino acid sequence: CASSLGKAGQETQYF.